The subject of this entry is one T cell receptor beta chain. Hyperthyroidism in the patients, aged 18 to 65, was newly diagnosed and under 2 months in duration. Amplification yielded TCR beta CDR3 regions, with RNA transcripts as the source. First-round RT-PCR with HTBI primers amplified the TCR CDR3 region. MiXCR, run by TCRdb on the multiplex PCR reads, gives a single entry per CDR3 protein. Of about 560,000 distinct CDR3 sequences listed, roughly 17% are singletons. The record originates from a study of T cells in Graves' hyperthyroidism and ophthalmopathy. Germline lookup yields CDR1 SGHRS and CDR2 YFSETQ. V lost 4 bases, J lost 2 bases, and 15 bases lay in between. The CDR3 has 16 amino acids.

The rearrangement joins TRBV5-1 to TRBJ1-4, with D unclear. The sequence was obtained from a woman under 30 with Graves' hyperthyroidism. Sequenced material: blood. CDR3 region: CASSPGVVRTNEKLFF. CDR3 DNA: TGCGCCAGCAGCCCCGGGGTGGTACGGACTAATGAAAAACTGTTTTTT.